Presented here are 25 T cell receptor beta chains from one specimen sequenced in a study of shared clonotypes between healthy human individuals. Assay: immunoSEQ multiplex PCR; the TCRdb copy retains only in-frame clones and omits some. The sample shows some 490,000 clones, almost 80% of them seen only once. The specimen sequenced was PBMCs. The receptors stem from a woman between 40 and 55 years old in good health. Some clones in this sample may be carry-over from other donors' samples.

J is TRBJ2-3 and V is TRBV19; the match to TRBD2 covers 14 bases. The CDR3 covers 18 residues. Germline CDR1 LNHDA, CDR2 SQIVND (reference sequence). V dropped 7 bases and J dropped 4; count of bases not matched to a gene: 13. As DNA, the CDR3 is TGTGCCAGTACCTCCCCGGGACTAGCGGGAGAGGAAGCAGATACGCAGTATTTT. Translated: CASTSPGLAGEEADTQYF.

The CDR3 protein is CASSSRGGYYGYTF. Written as DNA, the CDR3 is TGTGCCAGCAGCTCGAGGGGCGGCTACTATGGCTACACCTTC. V usage is TRBV14 and J usage is TRBJ1-2; D possibly corresponds to TRBD1 (5 bases). Germline-derived CDR1 and CDR2 are SGHDN and FVKESK. V dropped 5 bases and J dropped 3 bases, with 13 bases sitting between them. This CDR3 has 14 amino acids.

A word on this clone: The same CDR3 can be traced to other DNA sequences in this sample. The chain links TRBV5-1 to TRBJ2-3; 13 bases are a match to TRBD2. This CDR3 comprises 16 residues. Germline CDR1 SGHRS, CDR2 YFSETQ. V dropped 4 bases and J dropped 4; count of bases not matched to a gene: 6. CDR3 in DNA: TGCGCCAGCAGCCCTCGGACTAGCGGGAGTGCAGATACGCAGTATTTT. Protein: CASSPRTSGSADTQYF. The full variable domain, completed using reference TRBV5-1 and TRBJ2-3, is KAGVTQTPRYLIKTRGQQVTLSCSPISGHRSVSWYQQTPGQGLQFLFEYFSETQRNKGNFPGRFSGRQFSNSRSEMNVSTLELGDSALYLCASSPRTSGSADTQYFGPGTRLTVL.

The rearrangement joins TRBV5-4 to TRBJ2-4; 7 bases line up with TRBD2. CDR1 and CDR2 from the germline V gene are SGHNT and YYREEE (reference sequence). V gave up 1 base and J gave up 0 bases; unmatched junction bases: 1. The CDR3 is made up of 15 amino acids. This chain's CDR3 is CASSLSSGAKNIQYF. CDR3 nucleotide sequence: TGTGCCAGCAGCTTGTCTAGCGGAGCCAAAAACATTCAGTACTTC.

The chain joins TRBV5-6 to TRBJ1-1, with TRBD1 identical over 9 bases. Germline V gene sequence: CDR1 SGHDT, CDR2 YYEEEE. Trimming at V came to 4 bases and at J to 4 bases, leaving 5 bases not matched to a gene. This CDR3 has 14 amino acids. The CDR3 DNA sequence: TGTGCCAGCAGCACCGGACAGGGGACCACTGAAGCTTTCTTT. Translating gives CASSTGQGTTEAFF.

The chain carries TRBV19 and TRBJ2-7, with D tentatively TRBD1 or TRBD2 (5 bases each). Trimming cost V 6 bases and J 0 bases, with 9 bases left between them. The germline V gene encodes CDR1 LNHDA and CDR2 SQIVND (reference sequence). The CDR3 contains 13 residues. CDR3 DNA: TGTGCCAGTAGGAGGGGCCCCTCCTACGAGCAGTACTTC. Translation: CASRRGPSYEQYF. Combining the CDR3 with reference TRBV19 and TRBJ2-7 gives the whole variable domain DGGITQSPKYLFRKEGQNVTLSCEQNLNHDAMYWYRQDPGQGLRLIYYSQIVNDFQKGDIAEGYSVSREKKESFPLTVTSAQKNPTAFYLCASRRGPSYEQYFGPGTRLTVT.

This chain uses TRBV7-9 with TRBJ2-2; 8 bases are shared with TRBD1. Germline V CDR1 and CDR2: SEHNR, FQNEAQ (reference sequence). The CDR3 consists of 16 residues. The V gene end was trimmed by 5 bases and the J gene end by 4 bases; junction bases not matched to a gene: 9. CDR3 in amino acids: CASSTNQGASTGELFF. The CDR3 DNA sequence: TGTGCCAGCAGCACAAATCAGGGGGCGAGCACCGGGGAGCTGTTTTTT.

This rearrangement joins TRBV18 to TRBJ2-7; 8 bases line up with TRBD2. The CDR3 runs 16 residues. Germline V CDR1 and CDR2: KGHSH, LQKENI. With 3 bases clipped from V and 2 bases from J, the junction kept 9 bases outside the gene matches. The CDR3 DNA is TGTGCCAGCTCACCGTCTGGGGAGCGGGGGACCTACGAGCAGTACTTC. Amino acids: CASSPSGERGTYEQYF.

The rearrangement joins TRBV19 to TRBJ2-3, with D hard to call. V was shortened by 8 bases and J by 2 bases, with 5 bases between the two germline ends. CDR3 length: 11 residues. Germline values: CDR1 LNHDA, CDR2 SQIVND (reference sequence). For the CDR3, the DNA is TGTGCCAGTGGCGACACAGATACGCAGTATTTT. It translates to CASGDTDTQYF. The complete variable domain, with remaining parts taken from reference TRBV19 and TRBJ2-3, reads DGGITQSPKYLFRKEGQNVTLSCEQNLNHDAMYWYRQDPGQGLRLIYYSQIVNDFQKGDIAEGYSVSREKKESFPLTVTSAQKNPTAFYLCASGDTDTQYFGPGTRLTVL.

The chain uses TRBV9 and TRBJ1-5; 7 bases align to TRBD1. Germline-derived CDR1 and CDR2 are SGDLS and YYNGEE. The CDR3 is made up of 14 amino acids. V shed 3 bases and J 5 bases; nucleotides not matched to a gene: 5. CDR3 bases: TGTGCCAGCAGCGCGGGACAGCTATATCAGCCCCAGCATTTT. It codes for CASSAGQLYQPQHF.

The chain couples TRBV2 to TRBJ1-1; D perhaps matches TRBD1 (6 bases). The CDR3 has 14 residues. Per the germline V gene, CDR1 is SNHLY and CDR2 is FYNNEI. V shed 2 bases and J shed 4 bases, with 11 bases lying between them. CDR3 nucleotide sequence: TGTGCCAGCAGTGAAAATTCAGGGGTCACTGAAGCTTTCTTT. It specifies CASSENSGVTEAFF.

J is TRBJ2-6 and V is TRBV7-6; D not certain. The CDR3 contains 16 residues. CDR1 is SGHVS, CDR2 FNYEAQ, per germline. The V gene lost 0 bases and the J gene lost 2 bases, with 8 bases spanning the gap. The CDR3 DNA sequence: TGTGCCAGCAGCTTAGCAGCCGGGCCTGGGGCCAACGTCCTGACTTTC. Protein: CASSLAAGPGANVLTF.

The chain uses TRBV11-3 and TRBJ2-7; 9 nucleotides align to TRBD1. CDR1 and CDR2 (germline): SGHNT, YENEEA. The CDR3 contains 14 residues. V was pared by 5 bases and J by 6 bases, with 8 bases of the junction left unmatched. The CDR3 sequence is CASSLRTGDGEQYF. CDR3 in DNA: TGTGCCAGCAGCCTCAGGACAGGGGACGGCGAGCAGTACTTC.

The chain carries TRBV2 and TRBJ2-5; D remains unclear. The germline V and J ends were trimmed by 4 bases and 5 bases, with 11 bases remaining between them. The CDR3 is 13 residues long. The germline V gene encodes CDR1 SNHLY and CDR2 FYNNEI. CDR3 DNA sequence: TGTGCCAGCAGTGCCCCCCCCTTTGAGACCCAGTACTTC. It translates to CASSAPPFETQYF.

This chain links TRBV18 with TRBJ1-4; 8 bases are a match to TRBD1. The germline gives CDR1 KGHSH, CDR2 LQKENI. CDR3 length equals 14 residues. V shed 6 bases and J 8 bases; nucleotides not matched to a gene: 8. The CDR3 reads CASSQWTGTEKLFF. In nucleotides, the CDR3 is TGTGCCAGCTCCCAATGGACAGGGACAGAAAAACTGTTTTTT.

This chain uses TRBV7-2 with TRBJ1-4; the D is unclear. Germline V gene sequence: CDR1 SGHTA, CDR2 FQGNSA. The CDR3 sequence is 16 residues long. Trimming removed 4 bases at V and 0 bases at J, with 12 bases between. The CDR3: CASSSRSGATNEKLFF. CDR3 nucleotide sequence: TGTGCCAGCAGCTCCAGGTCAGGAGCAACTAATGAAAAACTGTTTTTT.

Comment on this clone: Other DNA sequences in the sample encode the same CDR3. The rearrangement uses TRBV15 and TRBJ2-2; 11 bases align to TRBD2. V lost 0 bases and J lost 8; bases outside the gene matches: 8. Germline V gene sequence: CDR1 LNHNV, CDR2 YYDKDF (reference sequence). The length of the CDR3 is 17 residues. The CDR3 loop is CATSRDLLAGVAGELFF. In nucleotides, the CDR3 is TGTGCCACCAGCAGAGATCTACTAGCGGGAGTAGCGGGGGAGCTGTTTTTT.

This clone was seen only a few times. The chain links TRBV28 to TRBJ2-6; tentatively, D is TRBD1 (5 bases). Germline V CDR1 and CDR2: MDHEN, SYDVKM. V shed 10 bases and J shed 2 bases, with 12 bases lying between them. The CDR3 totals 14 residues. CDR3 sequence: CATLTEPGANVLTF. The CDR3 DNA reads TGTGCCACCCTGACAGAGCCTGGGGCCAACGTCCTGACTTTC.

The chain carries TRBV5-4 and TRBJ1-1, with D perhaps TRBD1 (6 bases). The CDR3 is 16 amino acids. V was shortened by 4 bases and J by 0 bases, with 16 bases between the two germline ends. Germline-derived CDR1 and CDR2 are SGHNT and YYREEE (reference sequence). The CDR3 region is CASSPTPDSMNTEAFF. For the CDR3, the DNA is TGTGCCAGCAGCCCAACCCCGGACAGTATGAACACTGAAGCTTTCTTT.

The chain has TRBV27 and TRBJ2-7, with D possibly being TRBD1 (5 bases). V gave up 5 bases and J gave up 2 bases, with 13 bases separating them. Germline V CDR1 and CDR2: MNHEY, SMNVEV (reference sequence). This CDR3 is built from 14 residues. CDR3 sequence: CASSGLTAPYEQYF. Written as DNA, the CDR3 is TGTGCCAGCAGTGGCTTGACAGCCCCCTACGAGCAGTACTTC.

The chain recombines TRBV6-5 with TRBJ2-7; 11 positions agree with TRBD2. Germline V gives CDR1 MNHEY, CDR2 SVGAGI. The CDR3 length is 15 residues. The V and J ends lost 4 bases and 3 bases, in that order; junction bases with no gene match: 5. The CDR3 spells CASSWSTSGGYEQYF. The CDR3 DNA reads TGTGCCAGCAGTTGGAGCACTAGCGGGGGCTACGAGCAGTACTTC.

This clone is a singleton in its sample. This chain connects TRBV19 to TRBJ2-2; D unresolved. Germline-derived CDR1 and CDR2 are LNHDA and SQIVND (reference sequence). The CDR3 has 13 amino acids. With 8 bases removed from V and 2 bases from J, the gap between germline ends came to 9 bases. The CDR3, as DNA: TGTGCCAGTCGGGCTTCTAACACCGGGGAGCTGTTTTTT. Protein: CASRASNTGELFF.

The chain links TRBV5-1 to TRBJ2-3; TRBD2 matches 7 bases. The CDR3 is made up of 14 amino acids. Germline loops: CDR1 SGHRS, CDR2 YFSETQ. With V trimmed by 3 bases and J by 6 bases, 7 bases remained unmatched. The chain's CDR3 is CASSWGLLEDTQYF. In DNA form, the CDR3 reads TGCGCCAGCAGCTGGGGACTACTCGAGGATACGCAGTATTTT.

The chain couples TRBV28 to TRBJ1-5; D unclear. The germline CDR1 and CDR2 sequences are MDHEN and SYDVKM. This CDR3 has 15 amino acids. Trimming shortened V by 6 bases and J by 0 bases, and 12 bases separated the two germline ends. The CDR3 loop is CASRPGSTSNQPQHF. DNA of the CDR3: TGTGCCAGCAGGCCAGGAAGTACTAGCAATCAGCCCCAGCATTTT.

This clone was counted only a few times. The CDR3 region has the DNA TGCGCCAGCTGCATCGACGGACAGAGCAATCAGCCCCAGCATTTT. Protein product: CASCIDGQSNQPQHF. The rearrangement uses TRBV23-1 and TRBJ1-5; possible D gene TRBD1, 6 bases. TRBV23-1 is sorted into the ORF group, with uncertain function. V was clipped by 8 bases and J by 1 base, with 15 bases between them. There are 15 residues in the CDR3.